The rows below give T cell receptor beta chains drawn from one sample of a study of read filtering for tumor transcriptome and immune sequencing. TCRdb fed the reads into MiXCR, producing one record per CDR3 protein. The table records 65,000 or so distinct CDR3 sequences, approximately 19% of them present only once. The specimen was a population of CD138-negative cells sorted from bone marrow. The receptor set was obtained from a donor at least 40 years old with multiple myeloma. The CDR3 runs from the conserved cysteine through the conserved F or W. D genes are given only for firm matches. The size entry is marked missing in some rows and otherwise reads once, few, many or a size class.

J gene | V gene | clone size | D gene | CDR3 length | CDR3 protein | CDR3 DNA
TRBJ2-1 | TRBV28 | many | TRBD2 | 15 | CASSRRTSIINEQFF | TGTGCCAGCAGCCGACGGACTAGCATCATCAATGAGCAGTTCTTC
TRBJ2-1 | TRBV12-3/TRBV12-4 | few | - | 13 | CASSLSAYNVQSF | TGTGCCAGCAGTTTATCAGCTTACAATGTGCAGTCCTTC
TRBJ2-2 | TRBV4-2 | many | - | 17 | CASSQEDARTRAGELFF | TGTGCCAGCAGCCAAGAGGATGCCAGGACTCGGGCCGGGGAGCTGTTTTTT
TRBJ2-5 | TRBV12-3/TRBV12-4 | - | TRBD1 | 15 | CASSIPTGGIETQYF | TGTGCCAGCAGTATCCCGACAGGGGGCATAGAGACCCAGTACTTC
TRBJ1-1 | TRBV5-1 | many | - | 13 | CASSPGTSLEAFF | TGCGCCAGCAGCCCAGGGACATCCTTAGAAGCTTTCTTT
TRBJ2-7 | TRBV21-1 | - | - | 16 | CASSNRQAEPLREQYF | TGTGCCAGCAGCAACCGACAGGCTGAACCCCTACGGGAGCAGTACTTC
TRBJ2-2 | TRBV29-1 | many | - | 12 | CSVEQGHGELFF | TGCAGCGTTGAGCAGGGCCACGGGGAGCTGTTTTTT
TRBJ2-6 | TRBV6-5 | many | - | 17 | CASSYSPGFAGANVLTF | TGTGCCAGCAGTTACTCTCCAGGGTTTGCTGGGGCCAACGTCCTGACTTTC
TRBJ1-1 | TRBV19 | many | - | 15 | CASSISGTVNTEAFF | TGTGCCAGTAGTATCTCCGGGACGGTGAACACTGAAGCTTTCTTT
TRBJ2-7 | TRBV5-1 | few | - | 13 | CASSSRGNYEQYF | TGCGCCAGCAGCTCACGAGGGAACTACGAGCAGTACTTC
TRBJ2-1 | TRBV28 | many | TRBD1 | 15 | CASSEGAGSYNEQFF | TGTGCCAGCAGTGAGGGGGCTGGGTCCTACAATGAGCAGTTCTTC